The 14 T cell receptor beta chains below all came from one sample that was sequenced in a study of T cell responses to AZD1222 COVID-19 vaccine. The assay was immunoSEQ multiplex PCR, and TCRdb's table has in-frame clones only and misses some. The repertoire holds about 64,000 clones, 75% to 85% seen once, with more than 13% in the top ten. The sample in question was peripheral blood, obtained 28 days after the second AZD1222 dose. All receptors come from an adult who received the AZD1222 COVID-19 vaccine.

The table lists this clone with a count of one. V usage is TRBV2 and J usage is TRBJ2-3; D unresolved. V was cut by 4 bases and J by 4 bases, with 9 bases left in between. The CDR3 runs to 13 residues. CDR1 is SNHLY, CDR2 FYNNEI, per germline. The CDR3 nucleotides read TGTGCCAGCAGTGGAACTCTCGCAGATACGCAGTATTTT. As protein: CASSGTLADTQYF.

The V gene is TRBV5-1, the J gene TRBJ2-7; tentative D call: TRBD1 (6 bases). Trimming took 1 base from V and 3 from J, leaving 14 bases between them. This CDR3 has 15 amino acids. The germline gives CDR1 SGHRS, CDR2 YFSETQ. The CDR3 DNA is TGCGCCAGCAGCTTGTCTTCAGGGGCGAACTACGAGCAGTACTTC. It translates to CASSLSSGANYEQYF. The full variable domain, rest sourced from reference TRBV5-1 and TRBJ2-7, is KAGVTQTPRYLIKTRGQQVTLSCSPISGHRSVSWYQQTPGQGLQFLFEYFSETQRNKGNFPGRFSGRQFSNSRSEMNVSTLELGDSALYLCASSLSSGANYEQYFGPGTRLTVT.

The CDR3 sequence: CASSLASGGSAGELFF. Written as DNA, the CDR3 is TGCGCCAGCAGCTTGGCTTCCGGGGGGTCGGCCGGGGAGCTGTTTTTT. The V call is TRBV5-1, the J call TRBJ2-2; TRBD2 agrees at 7 bases. V lost 0 bases, J lost 6 bases, and 8 bases stayed unmatched. In germline, CDR1 is SGHRS, CDR2 YFSETQ. There are 16 residues in the CDR3.

The genes are TRBV5-6 and TRBJ1-1; weak D call: TRBD1 (6 bases). The CDR3 loop spans 18 amino acids. V was pared by 0 bases and J by 1 base, with 19 bases between. CDR1 SGHDT and CDR2 YYEEEE come from the germline V gene. DNA for the CDR3: TGTGCCAGCAGCTTGGCCAGCCAGGGGATTCCCCAGAACACTGAAGCTTTCTTT. Encoded protein: CASSLASQGIPQNTEAFF.

The V and J genes are TRBV5-6 and TRBJ1-1, with D hard to call. The CDR3 totals 13 residues. Per germline, CDR1 SGHDT and CDR2 YYEEEE. With 4 bases removed from V and 11 bases from J, the gap between germline ends came to 18 bases. In nucleotides, the CDR3 is TGTGCCAGCAGCCCCCCCGGGGTTTATGTGGCTTTCTTT. Its protein is CASSPPGVYVAFF.

This clone was recorded a few times. V usage is TRBV5-1 and J usage is TRBJ1-4, with 11 nucleotides matching TRBD1. The V and J ends lost 3 bases and 7 bases, in that order; junction bases with no gene match: 5. Germline V CDR1 and CDR2: SGHRS, YFSETQ. CDR3 length equals 15 residues. CDR3 DNA: TGCGCCAGCAGCTCCGCCGGGACAGGGGGTGAAAAACTGTTTTTT. The encoded protein is CASSSAGTGGEKLFF.

The chain combines TRBV7-7 with TRBJ1-6; D remains unclear. The germline gives CDR1 SSHAT, CDR2 FNYEAQ (reference sequence). CDR3 length: 12 residues. This CDR3 is CAKSSHNSPLHF. DNA of the CDR3: TGTGCTAAGTCGTCCCATAATTCACCCCTCCACTTT.

This sequence joins TRBV4-2 and TRBJ2-3; possibly TRBD1 or TRBD2 for D (6 bases each). Germline assignment: CDR1 LGHNA and CDR2 YNFKEQ. The CDR3 totals 15 residues. V lost 3 bases and J 2 bases, leaving 12 bases between the germline ends. CDR3 loop: CASSQSGAFTDTQYF. CDR3 DNA: TGTGCCAGCAGCCAGTCGGGGGCGTTCACAGATACGCAGTATTTT.

This clone was recorded only once. The rearrangement joins TRBV2 to TRBJ1-6; D is ambiguous. Germline lookup yields CDR1 SNHLY and CDR2 FYNNEI. V lost 5 bases to trimming and J lost 3 bases, with 11 bases between them. The CDR3 covers 15 residues. In nucleotides, the CDR3 is TGTGCCAGCAGTCCCGACTCTATCTATAATTCACCCCTCCACTTT. The encoded protein is CASSPDSIYNSPLHF.

The chain joins TRBV5-4 to TRBJ1-4; D uncertain. Germline loops: CDR1 SGHNT, CDR2 YYREEE (reference sequence). This CDR3 region has 17 residues. V shed 5 bases and J shed 5 bases, with 22 bases lying between them. Written as DNA, the CDR3 is TGTGCCAGCAGTCGGAATAGTGGTACAAACCCCAATGAAAAACTGTTTTTT. Translated, it gives CASSRNSGTNPNEKLFF.

This chain links TRBV6-4 with TRBJ2-1; maybe TRBD2 (6 bases). V was clipped by 11 bases and J by 6 bases, with 20 bases between them. The CDR3 is 14 amino acids. The germline V gene encodes CDR1 MRHNA and CDR2 SNTAGT. The CDR3 protein is CAGGGPVLPNEQFF. The CDR3 nucleotides are TGTGCCGGGGGAGGACCAGTGCTGCCCAATGAGCAGTTCTTC.

The sample holds one count of this clone. V is TRBV2 and J is TRBJ2-7; D gene unclear. Trimming removed 4 bases at V and 6 bases at J, with 7 bases between. CDR1 is SNHLY and CDR2 is FYNNEI in the germline V gene. CDR3 length equals 11 residues. CDR3 sequence (DNA): TGTGCCAGCAGTGCGAGGCTCGAGCAGTACTTC. Protein: CASSARLEQYF.

V is TRBV12-3 or TRBV12-4 and J is TRBJ1-5; D not resolved. The CDR3 contains 13 residues. Deletions cut 2 bases from V and 6 bases from J, with 8 bases between. The CDR3 sequence is CASSLLYSQPQHF. The CDR3 bases are TGTGCCAGCAGTTTACTTTATAGTCAGCCCCAGCATTTT.

The rearrangement links TRBV5-1 to TRBJ1-2; 9 bases are a match to TRBD1. This CDR3 comprises 15 residues. Germline V gene sequence: CDR1 SGHRS, CDR2 YFSETQ. V shed 3 bases, J shed 6 bases, and the junction held 9 bases outside the gene matches. The CDR3 loop is CASSSNTGTGNGYTF. CDR3 coding DNA: TGCGCCAGCAGCTCGAATACCGGGACAGGGAATGGCTACACCTTC. The full variable domain, with the rest looked up from reference TRBV5-1 and TRBJ1-2, is KAGVTQTPRYLIKTRGQQVTLSCSPISGHRSVSWYQQTPGQGLQFLFEYFSETQRNKGNFPGRFSGRQFSNSRSEMNVSTLELGDSALYLCASSSNTGTGNGYTFGSGTRLTVV.